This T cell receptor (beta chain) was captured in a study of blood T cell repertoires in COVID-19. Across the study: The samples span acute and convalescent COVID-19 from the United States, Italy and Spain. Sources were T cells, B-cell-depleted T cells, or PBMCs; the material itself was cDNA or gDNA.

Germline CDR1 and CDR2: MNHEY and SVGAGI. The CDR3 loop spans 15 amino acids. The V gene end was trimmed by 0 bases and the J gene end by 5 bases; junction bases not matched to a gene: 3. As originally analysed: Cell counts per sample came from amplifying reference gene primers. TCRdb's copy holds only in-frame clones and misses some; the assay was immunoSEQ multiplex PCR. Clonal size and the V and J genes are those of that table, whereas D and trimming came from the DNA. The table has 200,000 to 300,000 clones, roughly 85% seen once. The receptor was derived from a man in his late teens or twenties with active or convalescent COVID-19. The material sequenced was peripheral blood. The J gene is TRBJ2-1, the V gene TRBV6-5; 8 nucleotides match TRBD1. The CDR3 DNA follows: TGTGCCAGCAGTTACTCGGGACAGGAAAACAATGAGCAGTTCTTC. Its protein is CASSYSGQENNEQFF.